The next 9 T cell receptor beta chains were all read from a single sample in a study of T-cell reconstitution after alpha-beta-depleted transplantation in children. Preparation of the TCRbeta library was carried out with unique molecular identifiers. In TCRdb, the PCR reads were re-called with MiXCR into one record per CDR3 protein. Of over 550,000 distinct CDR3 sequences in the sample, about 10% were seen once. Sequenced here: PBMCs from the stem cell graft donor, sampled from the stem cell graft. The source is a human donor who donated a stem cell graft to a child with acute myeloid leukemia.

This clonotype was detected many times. The CDR3 region has the DNA TGTGCCAGCAGCTTACCCATTGCGGGCCAAGAGACCCAGTACTTC. Its translation is CASSLPIAGQETQYF. The J gene is TRBJ2-5, the V gene TRBV7-2; D might be TRBD2 (5 bases). V dropped 2 bases and J dropped 1 base, with 11 bases sitting between them. The length of the CDR3 is 15 residues. Germline V gene data show CDR1 as SGHTA and CDR2 as FQGNSA.

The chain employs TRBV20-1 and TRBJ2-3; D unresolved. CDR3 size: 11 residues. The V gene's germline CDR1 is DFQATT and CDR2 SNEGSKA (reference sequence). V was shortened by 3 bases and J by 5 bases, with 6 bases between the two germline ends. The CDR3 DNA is TGCAGTGCTAGGTCTGTAGATACGCAGTATTTT. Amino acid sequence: CSARSVDTQYF.

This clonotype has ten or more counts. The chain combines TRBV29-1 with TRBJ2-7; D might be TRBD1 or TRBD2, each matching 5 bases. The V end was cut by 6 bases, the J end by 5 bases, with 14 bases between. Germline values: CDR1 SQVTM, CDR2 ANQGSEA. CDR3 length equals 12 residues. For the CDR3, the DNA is TGCAGCGTGGAGGACATTGCTGACGAGCAGTACTTC. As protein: CSVEDIADEQYF.

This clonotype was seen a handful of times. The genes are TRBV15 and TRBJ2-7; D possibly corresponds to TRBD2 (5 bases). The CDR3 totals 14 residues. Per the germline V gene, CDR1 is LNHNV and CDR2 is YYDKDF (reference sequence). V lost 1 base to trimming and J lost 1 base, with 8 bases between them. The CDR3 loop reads CATSRVPGSYEQYF. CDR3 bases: TGTGCCACCAGCAGAGTCCCGGGGTCCTACGAGCAGTACTTC.

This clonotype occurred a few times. This CDR3 reads CASSQDAGTNSPLHF. CDR3 coding DNA: TGCGCCAGCAGCCAAGATGCAGGGACTAATTCACCCCTCCACTTT. The J gene is TRBJ1-6, the V gene TRBV4-3, with D maybe TRBD1 (5 bases). CDR1 is LGHNA and CDR2 is YSLEER in the germline V gene. Trimming cost V 0 bases and J 6 bases, with 9 bases left between them. The CDR3 has 15 amino acids.

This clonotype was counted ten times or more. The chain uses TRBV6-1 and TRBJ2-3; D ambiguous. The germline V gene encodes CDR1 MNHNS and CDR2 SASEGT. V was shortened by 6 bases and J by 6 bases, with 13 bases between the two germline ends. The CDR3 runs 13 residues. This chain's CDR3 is CASSTLMADTQYF. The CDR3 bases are TGTGCCAGCAGCACACTCATGGCCGATACGCAGTATTTT.

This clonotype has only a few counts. The CDR3 loop is CASSVDGEVDEQYF. The CDR3 DNA follows: TGTGCCAGCAGCGTAGACGGAGAGGTTGACGAGCAGTACTTC. The J gene is TRBJ2-7, the V gene TRBV9, with D hard to call. Germline CDR1 is SGDLS and CDR2 is YYNGEE. Trimming stripped 0 bases from V and 5 bases from J, with 12 bases between. The CDR3 is 14 amino acids.

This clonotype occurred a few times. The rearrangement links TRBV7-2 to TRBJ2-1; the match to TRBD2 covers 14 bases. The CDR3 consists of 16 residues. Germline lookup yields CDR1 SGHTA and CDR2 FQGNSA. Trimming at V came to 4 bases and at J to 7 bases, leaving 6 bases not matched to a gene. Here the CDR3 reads CASSYRLAGGPNEQFF. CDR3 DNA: TGTGCCAGCAGCTATAGACTAGCGGGAGGGCCGAATGAGCAGTTCTTC.

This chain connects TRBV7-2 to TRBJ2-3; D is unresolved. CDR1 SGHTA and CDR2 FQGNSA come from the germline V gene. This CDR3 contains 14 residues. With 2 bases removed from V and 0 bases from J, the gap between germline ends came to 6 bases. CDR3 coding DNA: TGTGCCAGCAGCTTACAAACTAGCACAGATACGCAGTATTTT. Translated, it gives CASSLQTSTDTQYF.